This passage covers 15 T cell receptor beta chains from one sample sequenced in a study of metastatic and nonmetastatic thyroid tumors (dated by TCRdb to about 2020). None of the patients had been given any treatment before thyroid surgery. Libraries were made using PCR. Instrument on record: Illumina HiSeq 4000. The public reads were quality trimmed at Q25 with fastp and then assembled into clones with MiXCR by TCRdb, keeping productive beta chains. For this sample the table gives about 35,000 clones, of which 25% to 30% were detected only once. Of the sample, 7.8% falls within the top ten clones. Sequencing used blood. These TCRs come from a female donor with papillary thyroid cancer or a benign thyroid nodule (not recorded which). Some clones in this sample may be carry-over from other donors' samples.

At least ten counts were recorded for this clone. The rearrangement joins TRBV20-1 to TRBJ2-7; TRBD2 matches at 7 bases. The CDR3 covers 14 residues. Unmatched junction bases numbered 4, after V lost 2 bases and J lost 0 bases. The germline CDR1 and CDR2 sequences are DFQATT and SNEGSKA (reference sequence). The DNA of the CDR3 is TGCAGTGCTAGATGGAAGCGGGGCTCCTACGAGCAGTACTTC. Its protein product is CSARWKRGSYEQYF.

This clone was seen a few times. The V call is TRBV10-2, the J call TRBJ2-7, with 8 bases fitting TRBD2. Germline assignment: CDR1 WSHSY and CDR2 SAAADI. This CDR3 has 15 residues. Trimming took 2 bases from V and 2 from J; bases not matched to a gene: 5. The CDR3: CASSEGAGVPYEQYF. The CDR3 DNA sequence: TGCGCCAGCAGTGAGGGAGCGGGAGTCCCCTACGAGCAGTACTTC.

By share of the sample, this clone is medium-sized. J is TRBJ1-5 and V is TRBV20-1; D gene unclear. Germline CDR1 DFQATT, CDR2 SNEGSKA (reference sequence). V lost 2 bases and J lost 5, with 10 bases in between. The CDR3 loop spans 13 amino acids. The CDR3 spells CSARTVGDQPQHF. Here the CDR3 DNA reads TGCAGTGCTAGAACAGTTGGGGATCAGCCCCAGCATTTT.

By share, this clone ranks as medium-sized. The chain employs TRBV6-1 and TRBJ1-3; possibly TRBD1 for D (5 bases). V gave up 0 bases and J gave up 8 bases, with 11 bases separating them. The CDR3 contains 14 residues. Looked up from germline, CDR1 is MNHNS and CDR2 is SASEGT. CDR3 bases: TGTGCCAGCAGTGAAGCGCGGGGGTGGGACACCATATATTTT. It translates to CASSEARGWDTIYF.

Notes on this clone: An end of the junction differs from the germline gene, which may be a read error. The gene calls are TRBV5-1 and TRBJ1-1; D may be TRBD1 (6 bases). The CDR3 is 14 residues long. Looked up from germline, CDR1 is SGHRS and CDR2 is YFSETQ. The CDR3 nucleotides are TGCGCCATCAGCTCCCAACAGGGTACCGCTGAAGCTTTCTTT. Translation: CAISSQQGTAEAFF.

At least ten counts were recorded for this clone. J is TRBJ2-1 and V is TRBV9; D remains ambiguous. Per germline, CDR1 SGDLS and CDR2 YYNGEE. Deletions cut 5 bases from V and 8 bases from J, with 14 bases between. There are 13 residues in the CDR3. CDR3 sequence reads: CASSSSDFDEQFF. CDR3 in DNA: TGTGCCAGCAGTTCTAGTGATTTCGATGAGCAGTTCTTC.

This clone was counted at least ten times. The chain is built from TRBV10-3 and TRBJ2-3, with 7 positions matching TRBD2. The V and J ends lost 4 bases and 2 bases, in that order; junction bases with no gene match: 6. The CDR3 sequence is 15 residues long. The germline V gene has CDR1 ENHRY and CDR2 SYGVKD. The CDR3 region has the DNA TGTGCCATCAGTGCCCTAGCGGATAACACAGATACGCAGTATTTT. Amino acid sequence: CAISALADNTDTQYF.

The sample holds a few counts of this clone. The J gene is TRBJ2-5, the V gene TRBV12-3 or TRBV12-4, with 7 bases lining up with TRBD1. The CDR3 contains 15 residues. V was clipped by 5 bases and J by 7 bases; unmatched bases: 13. CDR3 nucleotides: TGTGCCAGCAGTGCTATGACAGGGTCAAACGGGACCCAGTACTTC. It translates to CASSAMTGSNGTQYF.

The rearrangement links TRBV28 to TRBJ1-3; no clear D. Trimming pared 6 bases from V and 0 bases from J, leaving 15 bases between. This CDR3 is built from 16 residues. Germline values: CDR1 MDHEN, CDR2 SYDVKM. The CDR3 DNA is TGTGCCAGCAGACAAACGGACTGGGGCTCTGGAAACACCATATATTTT. This translates into CASRQTDWGSGNTIYF.

Relative to its sample, this clone is medium-sized. In nucleotides, the CDR3 is TGTGCCAGCAAGGAAGCCCACGAGCAGTACTTC. The encoded protein is CASKEAHEQYF. J is TRBJ2-7 and V is TRBV6-1; D is undetermined. V was pared by 7 bases and J by 5 bases, with 9 bases between. Germline V gene lookup returns CDR1 MNHNS and CDR2 SASEGT. The CDR3 has 11 residues.

This clone was counted ten times or more. The rearrangement uses TRBV3-1 and TRBJ2-3, with 14 bases lining up with TRBD2. The ends lost 1 base at V and 6 bases at J; junction bases unmatched: 3. Germline assignment: CDR1 LGHDT and CDR2 YNNKEL (reference sequence). CDR3 size: 16 residues. The CDR3 sequence is CASSQAWTSGRDTQYF. The CDR3 region has the DNA TGTGCCAGCAGCCAAGCCTGGACTAGCGGGAGGGATACGCAGTATTTT.

This clone has ten or more counts. The J gene is TRBJ1-1, the V gene TRBV6-1, with 9 bases lining up with TRBD1. Germline CDR1 is MNHNS and CDR2 is SASEGT. J gave up 11 bases and V 0 bases, and 7 bases lay outside the gene matches. This CDR3 has 14 residues. In DNA, the CDR3 is TGTGCCAGCAGTGAAGCTGTCCCTGACAGGGGGGCTTTCTTT. This gives the protein CASSEAVPDRGAFF.

The CDR3 loop is CATSRDMVQVWGNTIYF. In nucleotides, the CDR3 is TGTGCCACCAGCAGAGATATGGTCCAAGTATGGGGAAACACCATATATTTT. The V call is TRBV15, the J call TRBJ1-3, with unresolved D. This CDR3 is 17 amino acids long. The ends were cut back, 0 bases at V and 4 bases at J, with 16 bases in the middle. From germline, CDR1 is LNHNV and CDR2 YYDKDF (reference sequence). Combining the CDR3 with reference TRBV15 and TRBJ1-3 gives the whole variable domain DAMVIQNPRYQVTQFGKPVTLSCSQTLNHNVMYWYQQKSSQAPKLLFHYYDKDFNNEADTPDNFQSRRPNTSFCFLDIRSPGLGDTAMYLCATSRDMVQVWGNTIYFGEGSWLTVV.

The chain links TRBV19 to TRBJ2-1; no clear D gene. The V gene's germline CDR1 is LNHDA and CDR2 SQIVND (reference sequence). There are 12 residues in the CDR3. With 7 bases removed from V and 9 bases from J, the gap between germline ends came to 13 bases. CDR3 protein: CASITGRTEQFF. CDR3 nucleotide sequence: TGTGCCAGTATTACCGGCCGTACTGAGCAGTTCTTC.

This clone was observed many times. V and J are TRBV19 and TRBJ1-2, with D unresolved. Trimming cost V 8 bases and J 3 bases, with 10 bases left between them. The CDR3 sequence is 12 residues long. Germline CDR1 and CDR2: LNHDA and SQIVND (reference sequence). The DNA of the CDR3 is TGTGCCAGTCACAGTTGGGACTATGGCTACACCTTC. It translates to CASHSWDYGYTF.